This record looks at one TCR beta chain sequence and its context. The antigen remains unidentified. This entry is derived from a study of radiation and T cells in renal cell carcinoma. Study details: Nephrectomy followed 15 Gy stereotactic body radiation by 4 weeks.

The assay was immunoSEQ multiplex PCR, and TCRdb's table has in-frame clones only and misses some. Among roughly 120,000 clones listed, approximately 75% were seen once. Study-wide results and limits: Top tumor clonotypes rose in blood 2 weeks post-radiation, then contracted. Without pretreatment biopsies, baseline tumor clonotype presence was undetermined.

The length of the CDR3 is 14 residues. Germline trimming cut 2 bases from V and 3 bases from J; bases unmatched to any gene: 3. Germline values: CDR1 MNHNS, CDR2 SASEGT. The sample's time point: blood 2 weeks post-SBRT. Regarding treatment: 15 Gy SBRT to primary tumor, nephrectomy 4 weeks later. The tumor was a clear cell renal cell carcinoma. This chain uses TRBV6-1 with TRBJ1-1, with 7 bases identical to TRBD1. The TCR was taken from a woman aged 60 to 75 with renal cell carcinoma. Sequences were derived from blood, sampled from a patient whose treatment included radiotherapy and nephrectomy. DNA for the CDR3: TGTGCCAGCAGTGAATCAAGGGGGCACACTGAAGCTTTCTTT. This gives the protein CASSESRGHTEAFF.